These T cell receptor beta chains were read from a single sample in a study of shared clonotypes between healthy human individuals. TCRdb's table, derived via immunoSEQ multiplex PCR, lists solely in-frame clones and lacks some. Of under 850,000 clones detected, almost 95% appear once; the ten largest clones hold approximately 25%. Material for sequencing was naive CD8+ T cells sorted from blood. The origin of the receptors is a man aged 25 to 40 in good health. The CDR3 runs from the conserved cysteine through the conserved F or W. Each record gives: V gene, clone size, J gene, D gene, CDR3 protein, CDR3 DNA. A D gene is named only where the DNA matches it firmly. Expanded clones are given a class, and other clones once, few, many or no size at all.

TRBV10-3,-,TRBJ2-1,TRBD1,CAISGGPTGGGFNEQFF,TGTGCCATCAGTGGTGGCCCGACAGGGGGCGGATTCAATGAGCAGTTCTTC
TRBV7-6,-,TRBJ2-7,-,CASSLADGSYEQYF,TGTGCCAGCAGCTTAGCTGACGGTTCCTACGAGCAGTACTTC
TRBV18,-,TRBJ2-2,TRBD1,CATIPGGQGYTGELFF,TGTGCCACCATCCCTGGGGGACAGGGGTACACCGGGGAGCTGTTTTTT
TRBV28,-,TRBJ2-1,TRBD1,CASRPNYRGFKQFF,TGTGCCAGCAGACCAAACTACAGGGGTTTTAAGCAGTTCTTC
TRBV7-9,-,TRBJ2-5,TRBD2,CASSLDPGLALQETQYF,TGTGCCAGCAGCTTAGATCCGGGACTAGCGCTTCAAGAGACCCAGTACTTC
TRBV5-1,-,TRBJ2-7,TRBD2,CASSLKARASGISYEQYF,TGCGCCAGCAGCTTGAAGGCCCGGGCTAGCGGGATTTCCTACGAGCAGTACTTC
TRBV13,once,TRBJ2-1,TRBD1,CASSLEASSGTGSWNEQFF,TGTGCCAGCAGCTTAGAGGCATCTTCCGGGACAGGAAGTTGGAATGAGCAGTTCTTC
TRBV6-1,-,TRBJ2-3,TRBD2,CASSDDSGSIADTQYF,TGTGCCAGCAGTGATGATAGCGGGAGTATCGCAGATACGCAGTATTTT
TRBV5-7,-,TRBJ2-3,-,CASSLARKGRSDTQYF,TGTGCCAGCAGCTTGGCCAGAAAGGGGAGGTCAGATACGCAGTATTTT
TRBV4-3,-,TRBJ1-2,-,CASSQELGPGYGYTF,TGCGCCAGCAGCCAAGAGCTGGGTCCGGGGTATGGCTACACCTTC
TRBV7-9,-,TRBJ2-7,-,CASSLEGSRLSSYEQYF,TGTGCCAGCAGCTTAGAGGGTTCCCGCCTCAGCTCCTACGAGCAGTACTTC